Listed here are 6 T cell receptor beta chains from one sample, sequenced in a study of OX40 agonist ivuxolimab in advanced cancers. The repertoire was sequenced with immunoSEQ multiplex PCR; TCRdb's copy has only in-frame clones and lacks some. The data contain over 45,000 clones, nearly 85% of them singletons. The sequenced sample was CD4+ or CD8+ T cells sorted from blood, obtained in a trial of the OX40 agonist ivuxolimab. These receptors came from an adult with an advanced solid tumor such as melanoma, head and neck, liver or kidney cancer.

The rearrangement joins TRBV2 to TRBJ1-1; 7 bases match TRBD1. The CDR3 has 11 amino acids. Trimming took 6 bases from V and 11 from J; bases not matched to a gene: 6. The germline V gene has CDR1 SNHLY and CDR2 FYNNEI. The CDR3 region is CASRHQGDAFF. CDR3 bases: TGTGCCAGCAGACATCAGGGGGATGCTTTCTTT.

This chain joins TRBV7-9 and TRBJ2-3; D gene uncertain. This CDR3 comprises 13 residues. The V gene's germline CDR1 is SEHNR and CDR2 FQNEAQ (reference sequence). Trimming pared 1 base from V and 4 bases from J, leaving 6 bases between. The CDR3 nucleotides read TGTGCCAGCAGCTTAGTGGCGCCAGATACGCAGTATTTT. It translates to CASSLVAPDTQYF.

The chain is built from TRBV11-2 and TRBJ2-7; the D gene is possibly TRBD1 (5 bases). The CDR3 sequence is 15 residues long. The germline CDR1 and CDR2 sequences are SGHAT and FQNNGV. The V and J ends lost 3 bases and 2 bases respectively, with 14 bases between them. Written as DNA, the CDR3 is TGTGCCAGCAGCTTGCGGCCCGCAGGGCCCTACGAGCAGTACTTC. Its protein product is CASSLRPAGPYEQYF.

The chain links TRBV27 to TRBJ1-2; D not resolved. V lost 5 bases, J lost 4 bases, and 17 bases lay in between. CDR1 MNHEY and CDR2 SMNVEV come from the germline V gene (reference sequence). This CDR3 is 15 amino acids long. The CDR3 here is CASSPAPRLGYGYTF. CDR3 in DNA: TGTGCCAGCAGTCCCGCCCCGAGACTGGGCTATGGCTACACCTTC.

This chain connects TRBV19 to TRBJ1-4; 7 bases agree with TRBD1. Germline-derived CDR1 and CDR2 are LNHDA and SQIVND (reference sequence). This CDR3 is 15 amino acids long. V dropped 4 bases and J dropped 3; count of bases not matched to a gene: 5. The CDR3 DNA reads TGTGCCAGTAGTACCTCGACAGGGTCTAATGAAAAACTGTTTTTT. This codes for CASSTSTGSNEKLFF.

This clone has just a few counts. The rearrangement joins TRBV11-2 to TRBJ1-5, with 7 bases fitting TRBD1. The germline gives CDR1 SGHAT, CDR2 FQNNGV. Trimming removed 1 base from V and 7 bases from J; junction bases left unmatched: 7. The CDR3 totals 15 residues. The CDR3 loop is CASSLGQGRRQPQHF. The CDR3 nucleotides read TGTGCCAGCAGCTTAGGACAGGGTCGGAGGCAGCCCCAGCATTTT.